Listed below are T cell receptor beta chains from one sample, sequenced in a study of cytomegalovirus exposure and HLA in healthy donors. The method was immunoSEQ multiplex PCR; TCRdb's version includes in-frame clones alone and lacks a portion of them. The sample has nearly 110,000 clones; more than 65% are singletons. Specimen: PBMCs. All receptors derive from a woman between 45 and 60 years old in good health and CMV-seropositive. The CDR3 runs from the conserved cysteine through the conserved F or W. D genes are given only for firm matches. Rows give clone size only sometimes, using once, few, many, or a class for an expanded clone.

-,TRBV10-1,TRBJ1-1,TRBD1,CAREASGGVDTEAFF,TGCGCCAGAGAGGCTTCAGGGGGCGTGGACACTGAAGCTTTCTTT
-,TRBV5-8,TRBJ2-3,TRBD2,CASSLGLARSSTDTQYF,TGTGCCAGCAGCTTGGGACTAGCGCGTTCTAGCACAGATACGCAGTATTTT
-,TRBV6-1,TRBJ1-2,-,CASSGGSIYGYTF,TGTGCCAGCAGTGGGGGCAGTATCTATGGCTACACCTTC
-,TRBV27,TRBJ1-5,TRBD1,CASSLQGQRGQPQHF,TGTGCCAGCAGTTTACAGGGACAGAGGGGTCAGCCCCAGCATTTT
-,TRBV5-4,TRBJ1-3,-,CASSLRAGSKLGGNTIYF,TGTGCCAGCAGCTTGAGAGCGGGGTCTAAGTTGGGGGGAAACACCATATATTTT
-,TRBV19,TRBJ2-5,TRBD2,CASSNFAGTSSWVTQYF,TGTGCCAGTAGTAATTTTGCCGGGACTAGCAGCTGGGTGACCCAGTACTTC
once,TRBV19,TRBJ1-5,-,CASTTGHQPQHF,TGTGCCAGTACAACAGGACATCAGCCCCAGCATTTT
-,TRBV27,TRBJ1-2,-,CASSLLGDGYGYTF,TGTGCCAGCAGTTTACTAGGGGATGGCTATGGCTACACCTTC
-,TRBV19,TRBJ2-5,TRBD2,CASSMGSGFETQYF,TGTGCCAGTAGTATGGGTAGCGGGTTTGAGACCCAGTACTTC
-,TRBV7-9,TRBJ1-2,TRBD1,CASSTTFPGQVSYTF,TGTGCCAGCAGCACTACTTTTCCGGGACAGGTCTCTTACACCTTC
-,TRBV30,TRBJ1-2,-,CAWYGGALGGYTF,TGTGCCTGGTACGGGGGGGCTCTAGGTGGCTACACCTTC
-,TRBV18,TRBJ1-2,TRBD1,CASSPTGQSGYTF,TGTGCCAGCTCACCTACGGGACAGTCTGGCTACACCTTC
few,TRBV29-1,TRBJ1-2,TRBD1,CSAEKGQGAHDYGYTF,TGCAGCGCCGAGAAGGGCCAGGGGGCGCATGACTATGGCTACACCTTC
-,TRBV7-2,TRBJ2-1,-,CASSFPGVYNEQFF,TGTGCCAGCAGCTTTCCCGGGGTCTACAATGAGCAGTTCTTC
-,TRBV6-1,TRBJ1-5,-,CASSEARGHANGVKPQHF,TGTGCCAGCAGTGAAGCTCGGGGACACGCCAATGGTGTGAAGCCCCAGCATTTT
-,TRBV27,TRBJ2-7,-,CASSHLGPEGEQYF,TGTGCCAGCAGCCATCTCGGACCGGAGGGAGAGCAGTACTTC
-,TRBV27,TRBJ2-3,-,CASSFWGAGSDTQYF,TGTGCCAGCAGTTTTTGGGGAGCCGGTTCAGATACGCAGTATTTT
-,TRBV2,TRBJ2-1,TRBD2,CASRRESSGNEQFF,TGTGCCAGCAGAAGGGAGTCTAGCGGGAATGAGCAGTTCTTC
-,TRBV19,TRBJ2-1,-,CASSRSSSSYNEQFF,TGTGCCAGTAGTAGGAGTTCAAGCTCCTACAATGAGCAGTTCTTC
-,TRBV19,TRBJ1-5,TRBD1,CASKSGTGAYGNQPQHF,TGTGCCAGTAAGTCCGGGACAGGGGCGTATGGCAATCAGCCCCAGCATTTT
once,TRBV28,TRBJ1-1,-,CASSSPPGVDTEAFF,TGTGCCAGCAGTTCCCCCCCGGGGGTAGACACTGAAGCTTTCTTT
-,TRBV9,TRBJ2-1,TRBD2,CASSVTLAGYNEQFF,TGTGCCAGCAGCGTAACCCTAGCGGGGTACAATGAGCAGTTCTTC
-,TRBV6-5,TRBJ1-2,-,CAIRRTTSVSGGYTF,TGTGCTATAAGGCGGACTACGTCTGTTTCTGGGGGCTACACCTTC
-,TRBV6-1,TRBJ2-7,-,CASSDRYYEQYF,TGTGCCAGCAGTGATCGGTACTACGAGCAGTACTTC
once,TRBV6-5,TRBJ2-2,-,CAISETPTGELFF,TGTGCCATCAGTGAGACACCTACCGGGGAGCTGTTTTTT
-,TRBV11-1,TRBJ2-5,TRBD1,CASSSWDRRETQYF,TGTGCCAGCAGCTCGTGGGACAGAAGGGAGACCCAGTACTTC
-,TRBV7-2,TRBJ2-7,-,CASSASGYEQYF,TGTGCCAGCAGCGCGAGCGGCTACGAGCAGTACTTC
-,TRBV5-1,TRBJ2-2,TRBD1,CASSYLRGTGELFF,TGCGCCAGCAGCTACCTCAGGGGGACCGGGGAGCTGTTTTTT
-,TRBV5-6,TRBJ1-1,-,CASSFIRGATEAFF,TGTGCCAGCAGCTTCATTAGGGGTGCCACTGAAGCTTTCTTT
once,TRBV5-8,TRBJ2-5,-,CASSPDLYQETQYF,TGTGCCAGCAGCCCAGACTTGTACCAAGAGACCCAGTACTTC
-,TRBV19,TRBJ2-5,TRBD2,CASSRTSGGEETQYF,TGTGCCAGTAGCCGCACTAGCGGGGGTGAAGAGACCCAGTACTTC
-,TRBV6-6,TRBJ2-1,-,CASILGRTNSYNEQFF,TGTGCCAGCATCCTAGGTCGGACTAACTCCTACAATGAGCAGTTCTTC
-,TRBV5-1,TRBJ2-1,TRBD2,CASSLGAGFWGYNEQFF,TGCGCCAGCAGCTTAGGAGCGGGGTTCTGGGGGTACAATGAGCAGTTCTTC
-,TRBV11-2,TRBJ2-2,TRBD1,CASRTGLNTGELFF,TGTGCCAGCAGGACAGGGCTGAACACCGGGGAGCTGTTTTTT
-,TRBV5-1,TRBJ1-3,-,CASSLDGSGNTIYF,TGCGCCAGCAGCTTGGACGGCTCTGGAAACACCATATATTTT
once,TRBV7-9,TRBJ2-7,TRBD2,CASSLELAGPWDEQYF,TGTGCCAGCAGCTTAGAACTAGCGGGGCCTTGGGACGAGCAGTACTTC
-,TRBV9,TRBJ1-5,-,CASSVGLGQPQHF,TGTGCCAGCAGCGTAGGACTCGGTCAGCCCCAGCATTTT
-,TRBV30,TRBJ1-1,TRBD1,CAGYRGRRTEAFF,TGTGCCGGCTACAGGGGGCGAAGGACTGAAGCTTTCTTT
few,TRBV5-1,TRBJ1-1,-,CASSFRQDRNTEAFF,TGCGCCAGCAGCTTTCGACAGGATAGGAACACTGAAGCTTTCTTT
-,TRBV18,TRBJ2-1,TRBD2,CASSPLDVTSGGYSYNEQFF,TGTGCCAGCTCACCACTTGACGTAACTAGCGGGGGGTACTCCTACAATGAGCAGTTCTTC
many,TRBV7-9,TRBJ2-5,-,CASGGLRETQYF,TGTGCCAGCGGGGGGTTGCGGGAGACCCAGTACTTC
-,TRBV9,TRBJ1-1,-,CASSGRDPASPGVF,TGTGCCAGCAGCGGCCGGGACCCCGCCTCTCCAGGGGTCTTT
-,TRBV19,TRBJ1-1,-,CASRLRDSLNTEAFF,TGTGCCAGTAGACTCAGGGATTCGCTGAACACTGAAGCTTTCTTT